These 5 T cell receptor beta chains were all obtained from the same sample, sequenced in a study of PD-L1 blockade in urothelial cancer. Time point noted: pretreatment peripheral blood. Generated by immunoSEQ multiplex PCR, the TCRdb table keeps only in-frame clones and is missing some. The table shows about 87,000 clones, with around 83% occurring only once. The source material was PBMCs, sampled around atezolizumab (anti-PD-L1) treatment. All receptors come from a man aged 60 to 69 with urothelial cancer.

The rearrangement links TRBV30 to TRBJ1-2; possible D gene TRBD1, 5 bases. Germline V gives CDR1 GTSNPN, CDR2 SVGIG (reference sequence). V was clipped by 4 bases and J by 1 base, with 13 bases between them. The CDR3 sequence is 14 residues long. The chain's CDR3 is CAWTGIVVNYGYTF. CDR3 coding DNA: TGTGCCTGGACAGGGATAGTGGTTAACTATGGCTACACCTTC.

The V and J genes are TRBV10-3 and TRBJ1-3; D might be TRBD1 (6 bases). CDR1 ENHRY and CDR2 SYGVKD come from the germline V gene. This CDR3 region has 14 residues. Trimming shortened V by 3 bases and J by 4 bases, and 10 bases separated the two germline ends. CDR3 sequence reads: CAISEQGGGNTIYF. Written as DNA, the CDR3 is TGTGCCATCAGTGAACAGGGAGGGGGAAACACCATATATTTT.

The CDR3 nucleotides are TGTGCCAGCAGCTTGGTACTAGCTGGAAACACCATATATTTT. Amino acid sequence: CASSLVLAGNTIYF. The V gene is TRBV5-5, the J gene TRBJ1-3; D unclear. CDR1 SGHKS and CDR2 YYEKEE come from the germline V gene (reference sequence). This CDR3 has 14 residues. V was shortened by 0 bases and J by 2 bases, with 6 bases between the two germline ends.

The J gene is TRBJ2-1, the V gene TRBV28; 13 bases are a match to TRBD2. Germline V gives CDR1 MDHEN, CDR2 SYDVKM. The CDR3 spans 16 residues. Losses at the gene ends were 7 bases for V and 3 bases for J; bases not matched to a gene: 6. CDR3 loop: CASTGLAGVGYNEQFF. The CDR3 bases are TGTGCCAGCACTGGACTAGCGGGAGTGGGCTACAATGAGCAGTTCTTC.

CDR3 DNA: TGTGCCAGTAGTCCTTCCAGCGGCCTTTTAGGGGAGCTGTTTTTT. This translates into CASSPSSGLLGELFF. The chain combines TRBV19 with TRBJ2-2, with D tentatively TRBD2 (5 bases). Germline V gene lookup returns CDR1 LNHDA and CDR2 SQIVND (reference sequence). Trimming left V 5 bases short and J 8 bases short, with 18 bases between. CDR3 length: 15 amino acids. Full variable domain (remainder filled in from reference TRBV19 and TRBJ2-2): DGGITQSPKYLFRKEGQNVTLSCEQNLNHDAMYWYRQDPGQGLRLIYYSQIVNDFQKGDIAEGYSVSREKKESFPLTVTSAQKNPTAFYLCASSPSSGLLGELFFGEGSRLTVL.